A selection of T cell receptor beta chains follows, all from one sample in a study of blood T cell repertoires in COVID-19. Profiled with immunoSEQ multiplex PCR; TCRdb holds only in-frame clones, not every one. The sample includes over 200,000 clones, about 73% seen only once; the top ten take around 3.2%. The sample taken for sequencing was peripheral blood. These receptors came from a woman older than 75 with acute or convalescent COVID-19. Each CDR3 is given with its conserved first and last residue. A D gene is named only where the DNA matches it firmly. Size is omitted from some rows. Given values are once, few, many or a class for expanded clones.

abundance: .; d_gene: .; v_gene: TRBV19; j_gene: TRBJ1-5; CDR3nt: TGTGCCAGTAGAACCGGGACAAATAGCAATCAGCCCCAGCATTTT; CDR3aa: CASRTGTNSNQPQHF
abundance: .; d_gene: .; v_gene: TRBV7-2; j_gene: TRBJ2-2; CDR3nt: TGTGCCAGCAGCTTAGTAGGGGGGGCGCTGATCACCGGGGAGCTGTTTTTT; CDR3aa: CASSLVGGALITGELFF
abundance: once; d_gene: TRBD1; v_gene: TRBV18; j_gene: TRBJ1-4; CDR3nt: TGTGCCAGCTCACCACGGATAGGACAGGAGCGCTCAACTAATGAAAAACTGTTTTTT; CDR3aa: CASSPRIGQERSTNEKLFF
abundance: few; d_gene: TRBD1; v_gene: TRBV19; j_gene: TRBJ1-5; CDR3nt: TGTGCCAGTAGTGACACAGGGGGCGAGGGTCAGCCCCAGCATTTT; CDR3aa: CASSDTGGEGQPQHF
abundance: .; d_gene: .; v_gene: TRBV30; j_gene: TRBJ2-3; CDR3nt: TGTGCCGGAGCGTTGGCGGCCACCTCGAGCACAGATACGCAGTATTTT; CDR3aa: CAGALAATSSTDTQYF
abundance: .; d_gene: .; v_gene: TRBV20-1; j_gene: TRBJ1-1; CDR3nt: TGCAGTGCTAGTTATGGTCAGGGGCAGACTGAAGCTTTCTTT; CDR3aa: CSASYGQGQTEAFF
abundance: .; d_gene: TRBD1; v_gene: TRBV15; j_gene: TRBJ1-1; CDR3nt: TGTGCCACCCGGCCACAGGGGACTCGGGACACTGAAGCTTTCTTT; CDR3aa: CATRPQGTRDTEAFF
abundance: .; d_gene: .; v_gene: TRBV7-9; j_gene: TRBJ1-6; CDR3nt: TGTGCCAGCAGCCCGGGGGGCCCCTTGAAGAATTCACCCCTCCACTTT; CDR3aa: CASSPGGPLKNSPLHF
abundance: many; d_gene: .; v_gene: TRBV3-1/TRBV3-2; j_gene: TRBJ2-1; CDR3nt: TGTGCCAGCAGCCAAGAAGGGCTAGCGACTCACAATGAGCAGTTCTTC; CDR3aa: CASSQEGLATHNEQFF
abundance: .; d_gene: .; v_gene: TRBV5-1; j_gene: TRBJ2-2; CDR3nt: TGCGCCAGCAGCTTTACAGGACCGATGAACACCGGGGAGCTGTTTTTT; CDR3aa: CASSFTGPMNTGELFF
abundance: .; d_gene: .; v_gene: TRBV4-3; j_gene: TRBJ2-3; CDR3nt: TGCGCCAGCAGCCAAGATTCTCACAGCAGAGATACGCAGTATTTT; CDR3aa: CASSQDSHSRDTQYF
abundance: .; d_gene: .; v_gene: TRBV5-1; j_gene: TRBJ1-1; CDR3nt: TGCGCCAGCAGCCCGGGAGGCAGTTTGAGGGACACTGAAGCTTTCTTT; CDR3aa: CASSPGGSLRDTEAFF
abundance: many; d_gene: TRBD2; v_gene: TRBV2; j_gene: TRBJ2-1; CDR3nt: TGTGCCAGCAGCGGGACTAGCGGGAATGAGCAGTTCTTC; CDR3aa: CASSGTSGNEQFF
abundance: .; d_gene: TRBD1; v_gene: TRBV19; j_gene: TRBJ2-7; CDR3nt: TGTGCCAGTAGTATGGGACAGGGATACTCCTACGAGCAGTACTTC; CDR3aa: CASSMGQGYSYEQYF
abundance: .; d_gene: TRBD2; v_gene: TRBV5-4; j_gene: TRBJ2-2; CDR3nt: TGTGCCAGCAGCTTGGCTAGCGGGGGATTCGGGGAGCTGTTTTTT; CDR3aa: CASSLASGGFGELFF
abundance: .; d_gene: .; v_gene: TRBV29-1; j_gene: TRBJ1-1; CDR3nt: TGCAGCGTTTACGGGGTGAACACTGAAGCTTTCTTT; CDR3aa: CSVYGVNTEAFF
abundance: .; d_gene: TRBD1; v_gene: TRBV3-1/TRBV3-2; j_gene: TRBJ2-6; CDR3nt: TGTGCCAGCAGCAACTACTCCGGGACAGGGGACCACTCTGGGGCCAACGTCCTGACTTTC; CDR3aa: CASSNYSGTGDHSGANVLTF
abundance: .; d_gene: .; v_gene: TRBV7-3; j_gene: TRBJ2-3; CDR3nt: TGTGCCAGCAGCTTAACAGAGGGGGATACAGATACGCAGTATTTT; CDR3aa: CASSLTEGDTDTQYF
abundance: .; d_gene: TRBD1; v_gene: TRBV28; j_gene: TRBJ2-7; CDR3nt: TGTGCCAGCAGCCCACCTCCGGGACAGTCGGTGGGGCAGTACTTC; CDR3aa: CASSPPPGQSVGQYF
abundance: .; d_gene: TRBD1; v_gene: TRBV30; j_gene: TRBJ1-2; CDR3nt: TGTGCCTGGAGTGTAGGGGACAGGGCCTATGGCTACACCTTC; CDR3aa: CAWSVGDRAYGYTF
abundance: .; d_gene: .; v_gene: TRBV20-1; j_gene: TRBJ1-2; CDR3nt: TGCAGTGCTACGACTAGCGATGGCTACACCTTC; CDR3aa: CSATTSDGYTF
abundance: .; d_gene: TRBD1; v_gene: TRBV15; j_gene: TRBJ1-2; CDR3nt: TGTGCCACCAGCAGAGATAAGGGGGCCAGACTTAACTATGGCTACACCTTC; CDR3aa: CATSRDKGARLNYGYTF
abundance: .; d_gene: TRBD2; v_gene: TRBV10-3; j_gene: TRBJ2-7; CDR3nt: TGTGCCACATCGGTCCAGGGTACTAGCGGGAGAAATAACGAGCAGTACTTC; CDR3aa: CATSVQGTSGRNNEQYF
abundance: few; d_gene: TRBD1; v_gene: TRBV2; j_gene: TRBJ1-5; CDR3nt: TGTGCCAGCAGGGGTGACAGGGAAGAAAGCAATCAGCCCCAGCATTTT; CDR3aa: CASRGDREESNQPQHF
abundance: .; d_gene: TRBD2; v_gene: TRBV3-1/TRBV3-2; j_gene: TRBJ2-7; CDR3nt: TGTGCCAGCAGTCCAACTCGACTAGCGGCACCGCTCAACTACGAGCAGTACTTC; CDR3aa: CASSPTRLAAPLNYEQYF